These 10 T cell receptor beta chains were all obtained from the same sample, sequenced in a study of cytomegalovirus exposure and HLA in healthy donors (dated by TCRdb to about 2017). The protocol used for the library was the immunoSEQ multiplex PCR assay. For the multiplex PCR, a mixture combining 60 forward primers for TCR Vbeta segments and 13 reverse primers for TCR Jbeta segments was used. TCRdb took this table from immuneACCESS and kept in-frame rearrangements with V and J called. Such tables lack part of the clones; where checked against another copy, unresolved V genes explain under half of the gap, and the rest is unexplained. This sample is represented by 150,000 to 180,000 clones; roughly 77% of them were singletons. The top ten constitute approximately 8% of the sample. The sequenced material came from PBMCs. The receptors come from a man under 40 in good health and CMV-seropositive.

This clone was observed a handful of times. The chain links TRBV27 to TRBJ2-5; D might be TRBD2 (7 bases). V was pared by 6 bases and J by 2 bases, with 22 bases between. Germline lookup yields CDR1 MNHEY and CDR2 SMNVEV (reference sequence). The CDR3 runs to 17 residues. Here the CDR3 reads CASSLWHGGQGQETQYF. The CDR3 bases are TGTGCCAGCAGCCTCTGGCACGGGGGGCAAGGACAAGAGACCCAGTACTTC.

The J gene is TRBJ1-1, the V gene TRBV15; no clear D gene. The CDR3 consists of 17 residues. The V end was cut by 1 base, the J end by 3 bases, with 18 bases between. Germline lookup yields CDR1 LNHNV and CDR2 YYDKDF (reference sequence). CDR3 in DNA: TGTGCCACCAGCAGAGCTGAGATAGGAGGGTTTGACACTGAAGCTTTCTTT. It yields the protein CATSRAEIGGFDTEAFF. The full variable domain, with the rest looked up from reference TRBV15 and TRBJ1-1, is DAMVIQNPRYQVTQFGKPVTLSCSQTLNHNVMYWYQQKSSQAPKLLFHYYDKDFNNEADTPDNFQSRRPNTSFCFLDIRSPGLGDTAMYLCATSRAEIGGFDTEAFFGQGTRLTVV.

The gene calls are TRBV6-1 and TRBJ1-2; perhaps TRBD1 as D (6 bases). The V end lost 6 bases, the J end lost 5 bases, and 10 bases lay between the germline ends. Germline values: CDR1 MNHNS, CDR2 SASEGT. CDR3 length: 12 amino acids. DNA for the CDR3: TGTGCCAGCAGCTTCGGACAGTATGGCTACACCTTC. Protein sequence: CASSFGQYGYTF.

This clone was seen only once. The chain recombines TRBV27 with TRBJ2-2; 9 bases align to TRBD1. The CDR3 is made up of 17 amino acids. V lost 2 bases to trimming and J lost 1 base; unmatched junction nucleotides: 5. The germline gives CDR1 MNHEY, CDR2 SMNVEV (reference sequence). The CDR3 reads CASSLGQGRKNTGELFF. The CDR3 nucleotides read TGTGCCAGCAGTTTAGGACAGGGGCGCAAGAACACCGGGGAGCTGTTTTTT.

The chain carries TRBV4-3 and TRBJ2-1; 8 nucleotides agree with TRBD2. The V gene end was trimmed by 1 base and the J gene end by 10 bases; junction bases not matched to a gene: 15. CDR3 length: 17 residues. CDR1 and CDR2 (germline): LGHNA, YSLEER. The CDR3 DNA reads TGCGCCAGCAGCCAAGGTGAAAGGATTATGCTAGCGGGCGAGCAGTTCTTC. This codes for CASSQGERIMLAGEQFF.

The CDR3 protein is CASGAGAGNTIYF. In DNA form, the CDR3 reads TGTGCCAGCGGGGCAGGGGCTGGAAACACCATATATTTT. The V gene is TRBV30, the J gene TRBJ1-3, with D perhaps TRBD1 (6 bases). Between the trimmed V and J ends, which lost 8 bases and 2 bases, there was a span of 13 bases. Germline assignment: CDR1 GTSNPN and CDR2 SVGIG (reference sequence). This CDR3 is built from 13 residues.

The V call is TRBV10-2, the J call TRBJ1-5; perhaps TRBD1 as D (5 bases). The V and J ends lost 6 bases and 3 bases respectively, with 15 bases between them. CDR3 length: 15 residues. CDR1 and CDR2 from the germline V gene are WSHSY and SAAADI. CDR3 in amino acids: CASRLDGGTNQPQHF. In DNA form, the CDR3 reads TGCGCCAGCAGGCTTGACGGAGGGACCAATCAGCCCCAGCATTTT.

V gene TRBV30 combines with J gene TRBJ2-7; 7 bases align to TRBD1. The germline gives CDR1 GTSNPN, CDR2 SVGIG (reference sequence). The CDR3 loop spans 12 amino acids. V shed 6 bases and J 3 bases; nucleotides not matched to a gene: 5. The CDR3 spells CACRDSFYEQYF. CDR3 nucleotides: TGTGCCTGCCGGGACAGTTTCTACGAGCAGTACTTC.

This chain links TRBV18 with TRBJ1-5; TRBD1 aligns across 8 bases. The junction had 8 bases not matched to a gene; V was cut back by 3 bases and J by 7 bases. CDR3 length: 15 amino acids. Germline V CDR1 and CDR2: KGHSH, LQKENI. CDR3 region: CASSPLGTGGQPQHF. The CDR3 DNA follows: TGTGCCAGCTCACCCCTCGGGACAGGAGGACAGCCCCAGCATTTT.

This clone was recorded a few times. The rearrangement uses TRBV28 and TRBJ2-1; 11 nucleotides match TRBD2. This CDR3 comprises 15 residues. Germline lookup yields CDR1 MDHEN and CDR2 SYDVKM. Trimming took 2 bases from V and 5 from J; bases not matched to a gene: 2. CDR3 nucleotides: TGTGCCAGCAGTTTAATAGCGGGAGGGAACAATGAGCAGTTCTTC. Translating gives CASSLIAGGNNEQFF.